The rows below give T cell receptor beta chains drawn from one sample of a study of read filtering for tumor transcriptome and immune sequencing. TCRdb processed the reads anew with MiXCR; each CDR3 protein has one entry. The data show about 58,000 distinct CDR3 sequences, with over 9% seen just once and roughly 17% held by the top ten. Sequenced input: a population of CD138-negative cells sorted from bone marrow. The receptor set was obtained from a donor aged 40 or older with multiple myeloma. Each CDR3 is given without its conserved first and last residue.

CDR3 protein | J gene | V gene
ASSSGTGGSSDTQY | TRBJ2-3 | TRBV12-3/TRBV12-4
ASSLFAVGNTEAF | TRBJ1-1 | TRBV7-6
ASNQQGLRTDTQY | TRBJ2-3 | TRBV2
ASRGPRTSVAEQF | TRBJ2-1 | TRBV7-9
SVVGGQGFNQPQH | TRBJ1-5 | TRBV29-1
ASSGRSGGGYNEQS | TRBJ2-1 | TRBV7-2
ASSLTGTKNTGELF | TRBJ2-2 | TRBV7-3
ASSQDVEYGYT | TRBJ1-2 | TRBV3-1
ASSRSGRETQY | TRBJ2-5 | TRBV6-2/TRBV6-3
ASSFSEQGSYEQY | TRBJ2-7 | TRBV7-6
ASSLGGTRNTEAF | TRBJ1-1 | TRBV7-9
ASSEGVFTDTQY | TRBJ2-3 | TRBV5-1
SVERQNTGELF | TRBJ2-2 | TRBV29-1
ASASTSNQPQH | TRBJ1-5 | TRBV4-1
ASSEGDRLATEAF | TRBJ1-1 | TRBV5-1
ASSVAGDGEAF | TRBJ1-1 | TRBV9
ASSKCVGQLNEKLF | TRBJ1-4 | TRBV21-1
ASSLGTVWGTEAF | TRBJ1-1 | TRBV12-3/TRBV12-4
ASGMTSGGTDTQY | TRBJ2-3 | TRBV11-1
ASSQERVRDRVSNTGELF | TRBJ2-2 | TRBV3-1
ASSFTGGNEQF | TRBJ2-1 | TRBV5-1
ASSATGNTEAF | TRBJ1-1 | TRBV12-3/TRBV12-4
ASETAVGEAF | TRBJ1-1 | TRBV12-3/TRBV12-4
ASSQDAPGRTNQAQH | TRBJ1-5 | TRBV4-1
ASSQDLVTKETQY | TRBJ2-5 | TRBV4-1
ASSRWGGGTYNEQF | TRBJ2-1 | TRBV4-1
ASSSRGARDTQY | TRBJ2-3 | TRBV6-5
ASSPSLEGGSEQY | TRBJ2-7 | TRBV5-1
ASSLPTSGGTGEPF | TRBJ2-2 | TRBV4-1
ASSVDWSTEAF | NA | TRBV9
ATSDPGSNNEQF | TRBJ2-1 | TRBV24-1
ASSPPYRDGNEQF | TRBJ2-1 | TRBV7-9
ASSTAYGYT | TRBJ1-2 | TRBV19
ASSGETEAF | TRBJ1-1 | TRBV2
ASSQGSYNEQF | TRBJ2-1 | TRBV12-3/TRBV12-4
ASSYPTSASKETQY | TRBJ2-5 | TRBV5-1